One and the same sample provided the 20 T cell receptor beta chains below, sequenced in a study of blood T cell repertoires in COVID-19. Data came from immunoSEQ multiplex PCR; TCRdb stores just in-frame clones and leaves some out. The sample consists of approximately 490,000 clones, about 85% of them appearing once. The specimen sequenced was PBMCs or T cells enriched from blood (not recorded which). Every receptor here comes from a woman younger than 30 who had recovered from COVID-19.

The chain recombines TRBV28 with TRBJ2-7; TRBD2 aligns across 10 bases. Germline V lookup: CDR1 MDHEN, CDR2 SYDVKM. This CDR3 has 18 residues. Trimming removed 3 bases from V and 2 bases from J; junction bases left unmatched: 13. In nucleotides, the CDR3 is TGTGCCAGCAGTTTTCCCGCCGAAGTGAGCGGGGGGGCCTACGAGCAGTACTTC. It yields the protein CASSFPAEVSGGAYEQYF.

V and J are TRBV2 and TRBJ1-2, with 9 bases lining up with TRBD1. There are 14 residues in the CDR3. Germline CDR1 is SNHLY and CDR2 is FYNNEI. Trimming took 6 bases from V and 3 from J; bases not matched to a gene: 5. The CDR3 is CASRNRGLYYGYTF. The CDR3 coding sequence is TGTGCCAGCAGGAACAGGGGGCTATACTATGGCTACACCTTC.

The chain has TRBV19 and TRBJ1-5; 8 positions match TRBD1. This CDR3 is built from 19 residues. Per germline, CDR1 LNHDA and CDR2 SQIVND (reference sequence). With 3 bases clipped from V and 1 base from J, the junction kept 14 bases outside the gene matches. This CDR3 reads CASSIRTGLPGGSNQPQHF. CDR3 DNA sequence: TGTGCCAGTAGTATCCGGACAGGGCTCCCCGGGGGAAGCAATCAGCCCCAGCATTTT.

The CDR3 nucleotides read TGTGCCAGCTCACCTTCCGCGTTTAATTCACCCCTCCACTTT. This gives the protein CASSPSAFNSPLHF. The genes are TRBV18 and TRBJ1-6; D is unresolved. This CDR3 contains 14 residues. V was trimmed by 3 bases and J by 6 bases, leaving 9 bases between them. Per the germline V gene, CDR1 is KGHSH and CDR2 is LQKENI.

CDR3 coding DNA: TGTGCCAGCAGCCAAGATAATTACGCGGGTGAAGCTTTCTTT. Residues: CASSQDNYAGEAFF. The chain carries TRBV14 and TRBJ1-1, with D unresolved. Trimming pared 0 bases from V and 7 bases from J, leaving 12 bases between. The CDR3 loop spans 14 amino acids. Looked up from germline, CDR1 is SGHDN and CDR2 is FVKESK.

This chain uses TRBV18 with TRBJ1-3; D unclear. V was cut by 1 base and J by 2 bases, with 9 bases left in between. Germline V gene sequence: CDR1 KGHSH, CDR2 LQKENI. The CDR3 extends over 15 amino acids. CDR3 sequence (DNA): TGTGCCAGCTCACCACACGGTGAGACTGGAAACACCATATATTTT. Translated: CASSPHGETGNTIYF.

In DNA, the CDR3 is TGTGCCAGCAGCCGTGGGACAGGGCCTAACACCGGGGAGCTGTTTTTT. The encoded protein is CASSRGTGPNTGELFF. The chain recombines TRBV11-3 with TRBJ2-2; the match to TRBD1 covers 9 bases. CDR3 size: 16 residues. Germline V gene lookup returns CDR1 SGHNT and CDR2 YENEEA. J lost 2 bases, V lost 5 bases, and 6 bases had no gene match.

The V gene is TRBV5-4, the J gene TRBJ1-3; no clear D gene. There are 13 residues in the CDR3. The germline V gene encodes CDR1 SGHNT and CDR2 YYREEE (reference sequence). The V end lost 0 bases, the J end lost 2 bases, and 3 bases lay between the germline ends. The chain's CDR3 is CASSLDTGNTIYF. The CDR3 bases are TGTGCCAGCAGCTTGGACACTGGAAACACCATATATTTT.

This clone was observed once. The J gene is TRBJ2-5, the V gene TRBV7-2; tentative D call: TRBD2 (7 bases). The V end lost 0 bases, the J end lost 5 bases, and 10 bases lay between the germline ends. Germline CDR1 reads SGHTA; CDR2 reads FQGNSA. The CDR3 contains 14 residues. Here the CDR3 DNA reads TGTGCCAGCAGCTTAGCGGGGGGGCAGGAGACCCAGTACTTC. The encoded protein is CASSLAGGQETQYF.

The chain has TRBV7-2 and TRBJ2-3, with 7 positions matching TRBD2. Germline-derived CDR1 and CDR2 are SGHTA and FQGNSA. The J segment lost 2 bases and the V segment lost 5 bases, leaving 7 bases of the junction unmatched. CDR3 size: 15 residues. The CDR3 protein is CASSPLGLVTDTQYF. DNA for the CDR3: TGTGCCAGCAGCCCACTAGGACTAGTCACAGATACGCAGTATTTT.

The chain links TRBV6-5 to TRBJ1-1; D remains unclear. Germline V gives CDR1 MNHEY, CDR2 SVGAGI. V was cut by 2 bases and J by 7 bases, with 17 bases left in between. The CDR3 has 15 amino acids. CDR3 nucleotide sequence: TGTGCCAGCAGTTACAATCGGGGAATGGGTTTTGAAGCTTTCTTT. As protein: CASSYNRGMGFEAFF.

The chain is built from TRBV6-5 and TRBJ1-1; tentatively, D is TRBD1 (5 bases). Germline assignment: CDR1 MNHEY and CDR2 SVGAGI. The CDR3 length is 13 residues. V lost 6 bases, J lost 10 bases, and 18 bases lay in between. The CDR3 protein is CASSSPGGEVAFF. The CDR3 bases are TGTGCCAGCAGCTCTCCGGGAGGGGAGGTAGCTTTCTTT.

V gene TRBV5-6 combines with J gene TRBJ1-1; the match to TRBD1 covers 9 bases. This CDR3 has 15 amino acids. With 5 bases clipped from V and 3 bases from J, the junction kept 8 bases outside the gene matches. Germline V lookup: CDR1 SGHDT, CDR2 YYEEEE. As DNA, the CDR3 is TGTGCCAGCAGAAGTTGGACAGGGGAAGACACTGAAGCTTTCTTT. Protein sequence: CASRSWTGEDTEAFF.

The V gene is TRBV5-1, the J gene TRBJ2-1; the match to TRBD2 covers 13 bases. Germline V gene lookup returns CDR1 SGHRS and CDR2 YFSETQ. This CDR3 is 15 amino acids long. The J segment lost 8 bases and the V segment lost 4 bases, leaving 6 bases of the junction unmatched. The CDR3: CASSPGLAGTYEQFF. For the CDR3, the DNA is TGCGCCAGCAGCCCGGGACTAGCGGGGACCTATGAGCAGTTCTTC.

The V gene is TRBV20-1, the J gene TRBJ2-7; D is possibly TRBD2 (5 bases). Trimming removed 3 bases at V and 5 bases at J, with 17 bases between. Germline V gene sequence: CDR1 DFQATT, CDR2 SNEGSKA (reference sequence). The CDR3 is made up of 14 amino acids. CDR3 nucleotides: TGCAGTGCTAGTCTTGGACTGGACGGGAACGAGCAGTACTTC. The encoded protein is CSASLGLDGNEQYF.

The chain couples TRBV28 to TRBJ2-7; weak D call: TRBD2 (5 bases). The CDR3 is 12 amino acids. Trimming removed 5 bases at V and 4 bases at J, with 9 bases between. The germline gives CDR1 MDHEN, CDR2 SYDVKM. CDR3 amino acids: CASSLSGYEQYF. CDR3 DNA: TGTGCCAGCAGTCTAAGCGGTTACGAGCAGTACTTC.

This clone was detected only once. The V and J genes are TRBV5-6 and TRBJ1-3, with 7 bases matching TRBD1. The J segment lost 2 bases and the V segment lost 4 bases, leaving 6 bases of the junction unmatched. The CDR3 runs 15 residues. Germline loops: CDR1 SGHDT, CDR2 YYEEEE. This CDR3 reads CASSPLDRAGNTIYF. The CDR3 nucleotides are TGTGCCAGCAGCCCCCTAGACAGGGCTGGAAACACCATATATTTT.

This clone was seen a single time. The sample has other DNA sequences that encode this CDR3 too. The rearrangement uses TRBV5-1 and TRBJ2-3; TRBD1 might be the D (6 bases). Germline values: CDR1 SGHRS, CDR2 YFSETQ. V was shortened by 2 bases and J by 1 base, with 8 bases between the two germline ends. The CDR3 spans 14 residues. The DNA for the CDR3 is TGCGCCAGCAGCTTAGGGGGTCGCACAGATACGCAGTATTTT. Translated, it gives CASSLGGRTDTQYF.

V gene TRBV15 combines with J gene TRBJ2-1; 9 bases map to TRBD1. The CDR3 covers 14 residues. Unmatched junction bases numbered 8, after V lost 6 bases and J lost 8 bases. The germline CDR1 and CDR2 sequences are LNHNV and YYDKDF (reference sequence). The CDR3 DNA follows: TGTGCCACCAGAACCCCGACAGGGGGTTATGAGCAGTTCTTC. It specifies CATRTPTGGYEQFF.

This chain uses TRBV19 with TRBJ1-1, with D possibly TRBD1 on 6 matching bases. Trimming took off 4 bases at V and 1 base at J, with 19 bases between the two ends. Germline-derived CDR1 and CDR2 are LNHDA and SQIVND (reference sequence). This CDR3 spans 17 amino acids. The CDR3 sequence: CASSTGGADPANTEAFF. For the CDR3, the DNA is TGTGCCAGTAGTACGGGGGGGGCAGATCCCGCGAACACTGAAGCTTTCTTT. The complete variable domain, with remaining parts taken from reference TRBV19 and TRBJ1-1, reads DGGITQSPKYLFRKEGQNVTLSCEQNLNHDAMYWYRQDPGQGLRLIYYSQIVNDFQKGDIAEGYSVSREKKESFPLTVTSAQKNPTAFYLCASSTGGADPANTEAFFGQGTRLTVV.